Sequencing of this T cell receptor beta chain was carried out in a study of blood T cell repertoires in COVID-19. The CDR3 sequence is 17 residues long. Germline V gene sequence: CDR1 SGDLS, CDR2 YYNGEE. V was trimmed by 4 bases and J by 0 bases, leaving 17 bases between them. The Seattle patients joined while their infection was active and were tracked longitudinally afterward. Sequencing used immunoSEQ multiplex PCR; TCRdb keeps in-frame clones, though not all of them. The sample holds 150,000 to 200,000 clones, 65% to 90% seen once. The TCR was taken from a woman aged 40 to 49 with COVID-19, enrolled during active disease. The rearrangement links TRBV9 to TRBJ1-3; D not resolved. The sequencing input was peripheral blood. DNA of the CDR3: TGTGCCAGCAGCCCTAGCCCCACCCCGAGCTCTGGAAACACCATATATTTT. Translation: CASSPSPTPSSGNTIYF.